The present TCR beta chain was sequenced within a study of Graves' ophthalmopathy and Graves' hyperthyroidism. This clonotype appeared a few times. The junction and the germline gene differ at one end; a read error may be behind it. The germline V gene has CDR1 SNHLY and CDR2 FYNNEI. The CDR3 is 13 residues long. Amplifying from RNA transcripts, the study obtained TCR beta CDR3 regions. Second-round multiplex PCR came after a first-round RT-PCR that employed HTBI primers. Each CDR3 protein is one row after TCRdb ran MiXCR on the multiplex PCR reads. The sample yields 500,000 to 800,000 distinct CDR3 sequences, about 38% seen once.

Sequenced material: peripheral blood. The clonotype comes from an adult man with Graves' ophthalmopathy. The chain combines TRBV2 with TRBJ2-5; perhaps D is TRBD1 or TRBD2 (5 bases each). The CDR3 nucleotides are TGTGTCAGCAGTGATCAGGGATCCGGGGCCCAGTACTTC. Its protein product is CVSSDQGSGAQYF.